The clone carrying this T cell receptor beta chain was seen once. Its matching antigen is unknown. Trimming took off 4 bases at V and 0 bases at J, with 7 bases between the two ends. This CDR3 has 14 residues. Germline CDR1 is PRHDT and CDR2 is FYEKMQ (reference sequence). These data belong to a study of shared clonotypes between healthy human individuals. General study results and limits: An expected dependence of interdonor clonotype sharing on sequencing depth was noted.

Genomic DNA (from each subset) was split evenly across several immunoSEQ plates. Replicate sorted-subset PCRs were loaded with approximately 200 ng DNA, 29,000 or so T cell genomes. Clones were read by immunoSEQ multiplex PCR, and TCRdb kept only the in-frame ones, dropping some. The table records hundreds of thousands of clones, about 95% of them present only once. Terminally differentiated effector memory CD45RA+ cells were excluded from the naive CD8 cells, which were CD45RO-negative and positively selected for CCR7. Adult donors, all healthy and HIV-negative, had no recent acute infections or vaccinations.

The J gene is TRBJ1-3, the V gene TRBV13, with D possibly TRBD1 on 5 matching bases. The sequenced material came from naive CD8+ T cells sorted from blood. The source of this sequence is a woman aged 25 to 39 in good health. CDR3 in DNA: TGTGCCAGCAGCTCAGGGTACTCTGGAAACACCATATATTTT. Its translation is CASSSGYSGNTIYF.